This TCR beta chain comes out of a study of T cell repertoires in cytomegalovirus infection. Across the study: In the study, CMV epitopes included recently identified HLA-C-restricted and well-studied HLA-B-restricted ones. It can be stated that public TCR beta signatures indicated CMV infection as well as a matching HLA type.

Of note for this clonotype: Its antigen remains unidentified.

From the reads, TCRdb called clonotypes with MiXCR, one entry per CDR3 protein. The profile shows 100,000 to 150,000 distinct CDR3 sequences, 30% to 40% of them singletons. The CDR3 has 17 amino acids. The germline CDR1 and CDR2 sequences are DFQATT and SNEGSKA (reference sequence). V lost 6 bases, J lost 2 bases, and 24 bases lay in between. Study-wide results and caveats: Dominating the ex vivo response were TCR beta clonotypes that were CMV-specific and HLA-C-restricted.

The starting material was CD8+ T cells from cultured PBMCs, obtained from culture after CMV antigen stimulation. The chain combines TRBV20-1 with TRBJ2-3; weak D call: TRBD1 (5 bases). This clonotype was sampled from a human donor in good health (CMV status not recorded). Some clones in this sample may be carry-over from other donors' samples. CDR3 bases: TGCAGTGCCATCAGCCCCTTTTTGACAGCCACCACAGATACGCAGTATTTT. Its translation: CSAISPFLTATTDTQYF.